The subject of this entry is one TCR beta chain. The V and J ends lost 9 bases and 1 base respectively, with 18 bases between them. The CDR3 has 15 amino acids. Germline loops: CDR1 LNHDA, CDR2 SQIVND (reference sequence). The data derive from a study of T cell changes during pregnancy in multiple sclerosis. Profiled with immunoSEQ multiplex PCR; TCRdb holds only in-frame clones, not every one. There are approximately 21,000 clones in the sample; approximately 90% occur only once, and around 7% lies in the top ten. This sequence originates from a female donor in good health, enrolled as a control in a pregnancy study. This rearrangement joins TRBV19 to TRBJ1-1; D gene ambiguous. The sequences come from CD8+ T cells from peripheral blood mononuclear cells, collected in the third trimester of pregnancy. In DNA, the CDR3 is TGTGCCAGCCAGACCTTGGAGGCGGGGAACACTGAAGCTTTCTTT. Protein: CASQTLEAGNTEAFF.